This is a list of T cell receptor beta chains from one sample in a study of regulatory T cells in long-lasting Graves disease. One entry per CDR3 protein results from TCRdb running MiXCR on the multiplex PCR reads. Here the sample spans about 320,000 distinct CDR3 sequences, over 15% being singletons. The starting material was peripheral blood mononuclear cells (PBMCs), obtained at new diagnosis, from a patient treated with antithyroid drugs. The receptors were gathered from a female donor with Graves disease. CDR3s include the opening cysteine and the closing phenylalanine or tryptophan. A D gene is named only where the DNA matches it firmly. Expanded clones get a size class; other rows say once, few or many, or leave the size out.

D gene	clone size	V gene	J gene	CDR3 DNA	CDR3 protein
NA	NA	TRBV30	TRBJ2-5	TGTGCCAGCAGCTTTCAAGGACAGAGTCAAGAGACCCAGTACTTC	CASSFQGQSQETQYF
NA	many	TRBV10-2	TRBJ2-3	TGCGCCAGCAGCGCACAAGGGTACACAGATACGCAGTATTTT	CASSAQGYTDTQYF
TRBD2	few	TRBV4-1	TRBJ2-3	TGCGCCAGCAGCATAGCGGGAGTGCCTAACGGAGATACGCAGTATTTT	CASSIAGVPNGDTQYF
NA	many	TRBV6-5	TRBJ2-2	TGTGCCAGCAGTTACCCTCAAGGACTCGACGGGACCGGGGAGCTGTTTTTT	CASSYPQGLDGTGELFF
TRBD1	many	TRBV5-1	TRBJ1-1	TGCGCCAGCAGCTTCCGGGACAGGCCCCCGAACACTGAAGCTTTCTTT	CASSFRDRPPNTEAFF
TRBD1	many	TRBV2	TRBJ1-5	TGTGCCAGCAGTTCAGGGGGGCAGATTTCAGCGCCCCAGCATTTT	CASSSGGQISAPQHF
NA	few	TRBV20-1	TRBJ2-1	TGCAGTGCTAGAGAAATCCCTGGCCATGGGGGCTACAATGAGCAGTTCTTC	CSAREIPGHGGYNEQFF
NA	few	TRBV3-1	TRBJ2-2	TGTGCCAGCAGCCGTATGAGCGGGTCATCGACCGGGGAGCTGTTTTTT	CASSRMSGSSTGELFF
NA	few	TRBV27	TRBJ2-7	TGTGCCACCAGGGGGCTAGCGGGACTCTCCTACGAGCAGTACTTC	CATRGLAGLSYEQYF
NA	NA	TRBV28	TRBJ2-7	TGTGCCAGCAAGGTGGTTGGGAATACACCCTACGAGCAGTACTTC	CASKVVGNTPYEQYF
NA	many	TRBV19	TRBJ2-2	TGTGCCAGTAGTCCACGTCTTGGCAGCACGAACACCGGGGAGCTGTTTTTT	CASSPRLGSTNTGELFF
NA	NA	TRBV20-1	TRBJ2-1	TGCAGTGCTAGGGAGCTAGCTCTAGTCCACAATGAGCAGTTCTTC	CSARELALVHNEQFF
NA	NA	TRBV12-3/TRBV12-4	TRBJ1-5	TGTGCCAGCAGGACCTTCAGGGAGGCTCAGCCCCAGCATTTT	CASRTFREAQPQHF
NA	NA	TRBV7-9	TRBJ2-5	TGTGCCAGCCAGATTTTAAATGCAGAGACCCAGTACTTC	CASQILNAETQYF
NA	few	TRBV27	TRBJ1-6	TGTGCCAGCCGAGACGACGGACAGTATAATTCACCCCTCCACTTT	CASRDDGQYNSPLHF
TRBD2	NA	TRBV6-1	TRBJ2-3	TGTGCCAGCAGTGAGGGGGGGGAGGGAGGGCCTCGCACAGATACGCAGTATTTT	CASSEGGEGGPRTDTQYF
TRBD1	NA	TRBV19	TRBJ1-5	TGTGCCAGTAGTCGGGACAGCCCGTACAATCAGCCCCAGCATTTT	CASSRDSPYNQPQHF
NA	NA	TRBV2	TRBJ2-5	TGTGCCAGCAGTGAAACTGCGGGCTACCAAGAGACCCAGTACTTC	CASSETAGYQETQYF
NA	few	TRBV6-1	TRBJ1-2	TGTGCCAGCAGCGACTCCGGACGGTTGGGCTACACCTTC	CASSDSGRLGYTF
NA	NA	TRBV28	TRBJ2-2	TGTGCCAGCCTCCGGGATTTGAACACCGGGGAGCTGTTTTTT	CASLRDLNTGELFF
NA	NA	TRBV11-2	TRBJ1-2	TGTGCCAGCAGCTCGTTCGAAGGTAGTGGCTACACCTTC	CASSSFEGSGYTF
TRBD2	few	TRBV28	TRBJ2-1	TGTGCCGGGGGGGCGGGAGGCCGCTACAATGAGCAGTTCTTC	CAGGAGGRYNEQFF
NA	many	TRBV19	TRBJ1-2	TGTGCCAGTAGTCGATCGATTGAGTATGGCTACACCTTC	CASSRSIEYGYTF
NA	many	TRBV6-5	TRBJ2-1	TGTGCCAGCAGTTACTCCACAGTTGGTGAGCAGTTCTTC	CASSYSTVGEQFF
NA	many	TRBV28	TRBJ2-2	TGTGCCAGCATGGCAGGGGATACCGGGGAGCTGTTTTTT	CASMAGDTGELFF
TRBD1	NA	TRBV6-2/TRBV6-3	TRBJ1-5	TGTGCCAGCACCAGCCAAACAGGGGTTAGCAATCAGCCCCAGCATTTT	CASTSQTGVSNQPQHF
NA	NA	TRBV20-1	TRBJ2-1	TGCAGTGCTGCCCGTTCGAATTCCCCGCAGTTCTTC	CSAARSNSPQFF